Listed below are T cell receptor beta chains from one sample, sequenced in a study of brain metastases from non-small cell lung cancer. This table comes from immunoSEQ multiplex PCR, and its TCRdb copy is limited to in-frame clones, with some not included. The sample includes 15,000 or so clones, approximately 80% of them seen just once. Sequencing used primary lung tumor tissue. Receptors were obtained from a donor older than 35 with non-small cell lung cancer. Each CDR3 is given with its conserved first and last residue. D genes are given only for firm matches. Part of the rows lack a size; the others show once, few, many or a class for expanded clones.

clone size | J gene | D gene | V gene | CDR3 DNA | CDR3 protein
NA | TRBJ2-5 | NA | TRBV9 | TGTGCCAGCAGCCCCAGCCCGGCGGAGACCCAGTACTTC | CASSPSPAETQYF
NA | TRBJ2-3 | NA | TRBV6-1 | TGTGCCAGCAGTGACAGGGGACGGAGCACAGATACGCAGTATTTT | CASSDRGRSTDTQYF
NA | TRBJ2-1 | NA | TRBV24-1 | TGTGCCACCAGTGATTCTCCGACCGTCAGCTCCTACAATGAGCAGTTCTTC | CATSDSPTVSSYNEQFF
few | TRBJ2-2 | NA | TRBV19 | TGTGCCACGCGGCCCCCGCGGATGAACACCGGGGAGCTGTTTTTT | CATRPPRMNTGELFF
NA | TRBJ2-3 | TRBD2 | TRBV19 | TGTGCCAGTAGCACCTCTACCGGGACTAGCGGGGGACGAGATACGCAGTATTTT | CASSTSTGTSGGRDTQYF
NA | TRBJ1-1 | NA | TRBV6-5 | TGTGCCAGCAGTTACCTGGGCACTGAAGCTTTCTTT | CASSYLGTEAFF
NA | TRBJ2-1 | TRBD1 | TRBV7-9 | TGTGCCAGCAGCCTTAGGCAGGGGGCCGATGAGCAGTTCTTC | CASSLRQGADEQFF
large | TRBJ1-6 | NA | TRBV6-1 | TGTGCCAGCAGTGAGATGAGGAGGGACAATTCACCCCTCCACTTT | CASSEMRRDNSPLHF
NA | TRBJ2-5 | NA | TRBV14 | TGTGCCAGCAGCCAAGTCCAGGGAACGGTCGAGACCCAGTACTTC | CASSQVQGTVETQYF
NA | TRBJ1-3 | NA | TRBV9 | TGTGCCAGCAGCGGTAGTAGGGAAACCGGAGATAGAAACACCATATATTTT | CASSGSRETGDRNTIYF
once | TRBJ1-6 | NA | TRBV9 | TGTGCCAGCAGCGTAGCGGGTGGGGGGTCACCCCTCCACTTT | CASSVAGGGSPLHF
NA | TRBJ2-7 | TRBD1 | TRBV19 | TGTGCCAGTAGTTCGGACAGGCTCAACTCCTACGAGCAGTACTTC | CASSSDRLNSYEQYF
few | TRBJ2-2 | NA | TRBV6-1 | TGTGCCAGCAGTGAAAGACTCTACACCGGGGAGCTGTTTTTT | CASSERLYTGELFF
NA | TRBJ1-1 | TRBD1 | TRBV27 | TGTGCCAGCAGTTTAGACCCCGAAAGACAGGGAGGTACTGAAGCTTTCTTT | CASSLDPERQGGTEAFF
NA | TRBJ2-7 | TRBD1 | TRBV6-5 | TGTGCCAGCAGTTACCAACGGACAGGCGAGCAGTACTTC | CASSYQRTGEQYF
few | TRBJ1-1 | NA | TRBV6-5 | TGTGCCAGCAGTTACTCGTCAGGGGTCACTGAAGCTTTCTTT | CASSYSSGVTEAFF
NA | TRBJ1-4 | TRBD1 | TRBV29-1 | TGCAGCGTTGAAGGGGCCGGGACAGCGTTTAATGAAAAACTGTTTTTT | CSVEGAGTAFNEKLFF
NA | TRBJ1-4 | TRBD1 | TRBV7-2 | TGTGCCAGCAGCTTAGGGACAGGGTATGAAAAACTGTTTTTT | CASSLGTGYEKLFF
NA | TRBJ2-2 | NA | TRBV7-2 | TGTGCCAGCAGCTTAGACAACATTAACACCGGGGAGCTGTTTTTT | CASSLDNINTGELFF
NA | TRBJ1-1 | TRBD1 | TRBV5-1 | TGCGCCAGCAGCTCAACAGGGGGCAAGGACGGATTCTACACTGAAGCTTTCTTT | CASSSTGGKDGFYTEAFF
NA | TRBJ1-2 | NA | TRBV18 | TGTGCCAGCTCACCACATGATCTCGGTGGCTACACCTTC | CASSPHDLGGYTF
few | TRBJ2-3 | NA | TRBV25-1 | TGTGCCAGCAGTGAGACAGGGAGGCTGACAGATACGCAGTATTTT | CASSETGRLTDTQYF
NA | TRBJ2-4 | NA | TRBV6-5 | TGTGCCAGCGCCCACAAAAACATTCAATACTTC | CASAHKNIQYF
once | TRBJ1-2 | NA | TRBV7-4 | TGTGCCAGCAGCTTGCTGTCCGGGAACGGCTACACCTTC | CASSLLSGNGYTF
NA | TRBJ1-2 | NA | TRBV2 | TGTGCCAGCAGTGAAGACCCGGGGTTTGCCTATGGCTACACCTTC | CASSEDPGFAYGYTF
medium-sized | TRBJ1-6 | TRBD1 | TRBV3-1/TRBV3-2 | TGTGCCAGCAGCCCTCAGGGGGCAAATTCACCCCTCCACTTT | CASSPQGANSPLHF